The entry that follows covers one T cell receptor beta chain sequence. What it recognizes is unknown. PCR involved 60 Vbeta and 13 Jbeta primers. The method was immunoSEQ multiplex PCR; TCRdb's version includes in-frame clones alone and lacks a portion of them. Of around 50,000 clones listed, 60% to 85% were seen once; the top ten hold around 8.1%. These donors, healthy bone marrow donors, were studied. This specimen comes from a study of cytomegalovirus exposure and HLA in healthy donors. The study, taken as a whole, reports: Certain sequence variants were highly shared and formed a cluster, and this cluster was likely a sequencing artifact. Upon later analysis, TCR association rates were observed to vary by HLA locus, being highest for DRB1 and lowest for HLA-C.

Germline V gene lookup returns CDR1 SGHVS and CDR2 FQNEAQ. V was shortened by 0 bases and J by 0 bases, with 9 bases between the two germline ends. This CDR3 region has 17 residues. This rearrangement joins TRBV7-8 to TRBJ1-6; D is unclear. The sample comprised PBMCs. The origin of this receptor is a young man in good health and CMV-seropositive. CDR3 residues: CASSLALGSSYNSPLHF. The CDR3 DNA follows: TGTGCCAGCAGCTTAGCATTAGGGAGCTCCTATAATTCACCCCTCCACTTT.